A selection of T cell receptor beta chains follows, all from one sample in a study of naive CD8 T cells in extremely preterm neonates. Some clones are missing from TCRdb's copy, which holds only in-frame ones; the method was immunoSEQ multiplex PCR. The profile shows roughly 5,100 clones, about 95% of them singletons. The sequenced sample was naive CD8+ T cells from cord blood. These receptors all come from a boy who was born preterm. CDR3s include the opening cysteine and the closing phenylalanine or tryptophan. The order of the fields is D gene, V gene, J gene, clone size, CDR3 DNA, CDR3 protein. A D gene is named only where the DNA matches it firmly. Expanded clones get a size class; other rows say once, few or many, or leave the size out.

TRBD1	TRBV27	TRBJ2-7	NA	TGTGCCAGCAGTTTAAAGGGACAGGGGGCCTACGAGCAGTACTTC	CASSLKGQGAYEQYF
TRBD2	TRBV4-1	TRBJ2-7	NA	TGCGCCAGCAGCCACCTTTGGACTAGCGGGGGAGCCTACGAGCAGTACTTC	CASSHLWTSGGAYEQYF
NA	TRBV2	TRBJ2-3	once	TGTGCCAGCAGTGACCCAGGGGGCACAGATACGCAGTATTTT	CASSDPGGTDTQYF
NA	TRBV20-1	TRBJ2-2	NA	TGCAGTGCTAAACACACCGGGGAGCTGTTTTTT	CSAKHTGELFF
TRBD2	TRBV30	TRBJ2-1	NA	TGTGCCTGGAGTGGGACTAGCGGGAGAATTTTCTACAATGAGCAGTTCTTC	CAWSGTSGRIFYNEQFF
NA	TRBV2	TRBJ2-1	once	TGTGCCAGCCAGGGCAATGAGCAGTTCTTC	CASQGNEQFF
NA	TRBV5-4	TRBJ2-3	NA	TGTGCCAGCAGCTTGGGGGGCGCAGATACGCAGTATTTT	CASSLGGADTQYF
TRBD1	TRBV6-6	TRBJ1-2	NA	TGTGCCAGCAGTTTGACAGGGGGCTATGGCTACACCTTC	CASSLTGGYGYTF
TRBD1	TRBV13	TRBJ2-7	NA	TGTGCCAGCAGCTTAGTTGACAGGGATTCCTACGAGCAGTACTTC	CASSLVDRDSYEQYF
TRBD2	TRBV9	TRBJ2-3	NA	TGTGCCAGCAGCGTAGCCCTAGCGGGAGCTAGCACAGATACGCAGTATTTT	CASSVALAGASTDTQYF
TRBD1	TRBV5-1	TRBJ2-1	NA	TGCGCCAGCAGCTCCAGGGGGAATGAGCAGTTCTTC	CASSSRGNEQFF
NA	TRBV10-1	TRBJ2-7	NA	TGCGCCAGCAGTGACAACTACGAGCAGTACTTC	CASSDNYEQYF
NA	TRBV29-1	TRBJ2-1	NA	TGCAGCGTTGGATCGGGAGATTATGAGCAGTTCTTC	CSVGSGDYEQFF
TRBD2	TRBV10-2	TRBJ2-3	NA	TGCGCCAGCAGTGAGTCGGGACTAGCGGGAGCAGATACGCAGTATTTT	CASSESGLAGADTQYF
NA	TRBV4-3	TRBJ2-3	few	TGCGCCAGCAGCCAAGACAGCACAGATACGCAGTATTTT	CASSQDSTDTQYF
NA	TRBV25-1	TRBJ2-7	NA	TGTGCCAGCAGTGAATGGCGGGAAGCCTCCTACGAGCAGTACTTC	CASSEWREASYEQYF
TRBD2	TRBV4-3	TRBJ2-3	NA	TGCGCCAGCAGTTGGACTAGCGGGAGCACAGATACGCAGTATTTT	CASSWTSGSTDTQYF
NA	TRBV14	TRBJ1-2	NA	TGTGCCAGCAGCCAATTCTCATGGGGGGACTATGGCTACACCTTC	CASSQFSWGDYGYTF
TRBD2	TRBV15	TRBJ2-1	NA	TGTGCCACCAGCAGAGATCTAGCGGGAGGATACAATGAGCAGTTCTTC	CATSRDLAGGYNEQFF
TRBD2	TRBV27	TRBJ2-3	once	TGTGCCAGCAGTTTACCGGGACTAGCGGGAGGGACAGATACGCAGTATTTT	CASSLPGLAGGTDTQYF
TRBD2	TRBV27	TRBJ2-3	NA	TGTGCCAGCAGTTTACTAGCGGGAGGTAGCACAGATACGCAGTATTTT	CASSLLAGGSTDTQYF
TRBD1	TRBV27	TRBJ1-1	NA	TGTGCCAGCAGTTGGACAGGGATGAACACTGAAGCTTTCTTT	CASSWTGMNTEAFF
NA	TRBV9	TRBJ2-5	NA	TGTGCCAGCAGCGTGGAGGGGGGAGAGACCCAGTACTTC	CASSVEGGETQYF
TRBD2	TRBV27	TRBJ2-3	NA	TGTGCCAGCAGTTTATCTAGCGGGAAAACAGATACGCAGTATTTT	CASSLSSGKTDTQYF
NA	TRBV27	TRBJ1-2	NA	TGTGCCAGCGGGCAGGGCCCATCCTATGGCTACACCTTC	CASGQGPSYGYTF
TRBD1	TRBV4-3	TRBJ1-2	NA	TGCGCCAGCAGCCCGGGACAGGGGGCCTATGGCTACACCTTC	CASSPGQGAYGYTF
NA	TRBV29-1	TRBJ2-3	NA	TGCAGCGCCACCGGCGGGGCCGTAACAGATACGCAGTATTTT	CSATGGAVTDTQYF
TRBD1	TRBV10-2	TRBJ2-5	once	TGCGCCAGCTCGAGAGGGGACAGAGAGACCCAGTACTTC	CASSRGDRETQYF
NA	TRBV28	TRBJ2-7	NA	TGTGCCAGCAGTTTATACAACTACGAGCAGTACTTC	CASSLYNYEQYF
NA	TRBV7-2	TRBJ1-5	NA	TGTGCCACCAAACGGGCGGGTGATAGCAATCAGCCCCAGCATTTT	CATKRAGDSNQPQHF
NA	TRBV5-4	TRBJ1-1	NA	TGTGCCAGCAGCTTGGACAGCACTGAAGCTTTCTTT	CASSLDSTEAFF
TRBD2	TRBV4-2	TRBJ2-3	NA	TGTGCCAGCAGCTTGGGACTAGTTGTAACAGATACGCAGTATTTT	CASSLGLVVTDTQYF
TRBD1	TRBV9	TRBJ1-4	NA	TGTGCCAGCAGCGTAGGACAGGGGGCGAAAAAACTGTTTTTT	CASSVGQGAKKLFF
NA	TRBV6-5	TRBJ2-1	NA	TGTGCCAGCTACGGGCGTGGCGGAGGAGGGCCTGAGCAGTTCTTC	CASYGRGGGGPEQFF
NA	TRBV4-1	TRBJ1-6	NA	TGCGCCAGCAATCAAGGTAGTTCACCCCTCCACTTT	CASNQGSSPLHF
TRBD2	TRBV7-9	TRBJ2-5	NA	TGTGCCAGCAGGCTAGCGGGAGTAAGGGAGACCCAGTACTTC	CASRLAGVRETQYF
NA	TRBV4-1	TRBJ1-1	NA	TGCGCCAGCAGCCGGGGCACTGAAGCTTTCTTT	CASSRGTEAFF
NA	TRBV9	TRBJ1-2	NA	TGTGCCAGCAGCGTAGAACCCCTCCTTACAGGTTACTATGGCTACACCTTC	CASSVEPLLTGYYGYTF
NA	TRBV2	TRBJ2-3	NA	TGTGCCAACCCAGGAACCGTCACAGATACGCAGTATTTT	CANPGTVTDTQYF
NA	TRBV19	TRBJ1-1	NA	TGTGCCAGTAAGGTCTCCGAGGGAGCCACTGAAGCTTTCTTT	CASKVSEGATEAFF
NA	TRBV23-1	TRBJ2-3	NA	TGCGCCAGCAGTCAATACAGCACAGATACGCAGTATTTT	CASSQYSTDTQYF
NA	TRBV6-5	TRBJ2-7	NA	TGTGCCAGCGCCACGTTCAGGTTTCCCTACGAGCAGTACTTC	CASATFRFPYEQYF
TRBD2	TRBV19	TRBJ2-7	once	TGTGCCAGTAGTATAGCCGGGACTAGTTACGAGCAGTACTTC	CASSIAGTSYEQYF
NA	TRBV9	TRBJ1-5	NA	TGTGCCAGCAGCGTAGGCAGCAATCAGCCCCAGCATTTT	CASSVGSNQPQHF
TRBD2	TRBV7-8	TRBJ2-2	NA	TGTGCCAGCAGCTTAGCGACGGGCGGGAGGGCCGGGGAGCTGTTTTTT	CASSLATGGRAGELFF
TRBD2	TRBV5-6	TRBJ2-7	NA	TGTGCCAGCAGCTTGGGGACTAGCGGATACTACGAGCAGTACTTC	CASSLGTSGYYEQYF